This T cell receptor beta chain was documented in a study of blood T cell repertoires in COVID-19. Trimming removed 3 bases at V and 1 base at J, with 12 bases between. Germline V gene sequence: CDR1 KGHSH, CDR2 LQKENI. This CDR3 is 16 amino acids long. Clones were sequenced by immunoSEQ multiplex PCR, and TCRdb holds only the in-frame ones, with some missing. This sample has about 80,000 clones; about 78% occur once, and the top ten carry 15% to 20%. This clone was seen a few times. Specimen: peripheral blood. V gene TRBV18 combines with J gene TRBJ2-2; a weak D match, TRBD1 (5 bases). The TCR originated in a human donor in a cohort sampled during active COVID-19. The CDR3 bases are TGTGCCAGCTCACCGGGAACGGACAAGAACACCGGGGAGCTGTTTTTT. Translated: CASSPGTDKNTGELFF.